The 28 T cell receptor beta chains listed next were all sequenced from one sample in a study of shared clonotypes between healthy human individuals. Data came from immunoSEQ multiplex PCR; TCRdb stores just in-frame clones and leaves some out. The sample contains about 2.2 million clones, around 93% of which appear only once. Terminally differentiated effector memory CD45RA+ cells were excluded from the naive CD8 cells, which were CD45RO-negative and positively selected for CCR7. Sequences were obtained from naive CD8+ T cells from PBMCs. Source of these receptors: a man between 18 and 29 years old in good health. Some clones in this sample may be carry-over from other donors' samples.

The V call is TRBV6-1, the J call TRBJ1-1; TRBD1 aligns across 9 bases. V lost 6 bases and J lost 1; bases outside the gene matches: 9. The CDR3 totals 16 residues. The germline gives CDR1 MNHNS, CDR2 SASEGT. DNA of the CDR3: TGTGCCAGCAGAGAAAACAGGGGGCCGAAGAACACTGAAGCTTTCTTT. Residues: CASRENRGPKNTEAFF.

This clone was counted once. The same CDR3 can be traced to other DNA sequences in this sample. The CDR3 here is CASSRSGRGSYEQYF. The CDR3 DNA reads as TGTGCCAGCTCCCGAAGCGGGCGGGGGTCCTACGAGCAGTACTTC. The V gene is TRBV9, the J gene TRBJ2-7, with TRBD2 identical over 7 bases. With V trimmed by 7 bases and J by 1 base, 11 bases remained unmatched. The CDR3 length is 15 residues. The V gene's germline CDR1 is SGDLS and CDR2 YYNGEE.

The chain joins TRBV27 to TRBJ1-1; possible D gene TRBD1, 6 bases. There are 15 residues in the CDR3. The V gene lost 0 bases and the J gene lost 4 bases, with 12 bases spanning the gap. Germline V lookup: CDR1 MNHEY, CDR2 SMNVEV (reference sequence). The CDR3 protein is CASSLSWGLGTEAFF. The CDR3 DNA follows: TGTGCCAGCAGTTTATCGTGGGGGCTGGGCACTGAAGCTTTCTTT.

The rearrangement links TRBV15 to TRBJ1-2, with TRBD1 as a possible D gene (6 bases). Germline V gene data show CDR1 as LNHNV and CDR2 as YYDKDF (reference sequence). Trimming cost V 3 bases and J 4 bases, with 27 bases left between them. CDR3 length equals 19 residues. The CDR3 is CATSSPLMWDRRGSYGYTF. The CDR3 DNA is TGTGCCACCAGCAGTCCCTTAATGTGGGACCGCAGGGGATCCTATGGCTACACCTTC.

The V call is TRBV6-4, the J call TRBJ1-1; possible D gene TRBD1, 6 bases. This CDR3 is built from 14 residues. Trimming left V 4 bases short and J 4 bases short, with 13 bases between. Germline V CDR1 and CDR2: MRHNA, SNTAGT. CDR3 sequence reads: CASSAGGRGTEAFF. The CDR3 coding sequence is TGTGCCAGCAGTGCTGGGGGGCGCGGCACTGAAGCTTTCTTT.

The chain joins TRBV7-9 to TRBJ2-1; 9 bases agree with TRBD1. V was pared by 3 bases and J by 8 bases, with 17 bases of the junction left unmatched. The germline V gene encodes CDR1 SEHNR and CDR2 FQNEAQ (reference sequence). The CDR3 covers 18 residues. The CDR3 protein is CASSFSQPGTGFIDEQFF. The CDR3 DNA reads TGTGCCAGCAGCTTTTCCCAACCCGGGACAGGGTTTATAGATGAGCAGTTCTTC.

This clone appeared a single time. This CDR3 reads CASSSPTRAPGELFF. CDR3 coding DNA: TGTGCCAGCAGCTCCCCCACTAGGGCCCCCGGGGAGCTGTTTTTT. The rearrangement links TRBV9 to TRBJ2-2; D might be TRBD2 (5 bases). The V gene's germline CDR1 is SGDLS and CDR2 YYNGEE. V was shortened by 4 bases and J by 6 bases, with 16 bases between the two germline ends. The length of the CDR3 is 15 residues.

The chain links TRBV4-1 to TRBJ2-1; 8 bases are shared with TRBD2. This CDR3 is built from 17 residues. Germline CDR1 MGHRA, CDR2 YSYEKL. V was clipped by 0 bases and J by 3 bases; unmatched bases: 7. DNA for the CDR3: TGCGCCAGCAGCCAAGACTCGACTAGCGCCCTCTACAATGAGCAGTTCTTC. This codes for CASSQDSTSALYNEQFF.

The rearrangement joins TRBV4-1 to TRBJ2-3; 9 bases line up with TRBD1. The CDR3 loop spans 15 amino acids. Germline V gene lookup returns CDR1 MGHRA and CDR2 YSYEKL. Germline trimming cut 4 bases from V and 4 bases from J; bases unmatched to any gene: 6. The CDR3 coding sequence is TGCGCCAGCAGCCCCCGGGACAGGGTACCAGATACGCAGTATTTT. Its protein product is CASSPRDRVPDTQYF.

This clone showed up just once. The chain is built from TRBV2 and TRBJ1-1; 8 nucleotides align to TRBD1. V was clipped by 2 bases and J by 2 bases; unmatched bases: 7. CDR1 and CDR2 (germline): SNHLY, FYNNEI. CDR3 length: 16 residues. CDR3 amino acids: CASSEFISGGNTEAFF. The CDR3 nucleotides are TGTGCCAGCAGTGAATTCATTTCAGGGGGCAACACTGAAGCTTTCTTT.

J is TRBJ2-1 and V is TRBV27, with 10 bases matching TRBD2. The CDR3 contains 15 residues. Germline loops: CDR1 MNHEY, CDR2 SMNVEV (reference sequence). The V gene end was trimmed by 4 bases and the J gene end by 9 bases; junction bases not matched to a gene: 9. CDR3 in amino acids: CASSSSVVAGGEQFF. CDR3 in DNA: TGTGCCAGCAGTTCCTCCGTGGTAGCGGGGGGTGAGCAGTTCTTC.

The rearrangement uses TRBV25-1 and TRBJ1-1; perhaps TRBD1 as D (6 bases). There are 15 residues in the CDR3. The germline CDR1 and CDR2 sequences are MGHDK and SYGVNS. Trimming stripped 3 bases from V and 4 bases from J, with 15 bases between. The CDR3 here is CASSDIWGHGTEAFF. Here the CDR3 DNA reads TGTGCCAGCAGTGATATTTGGGGGCACGGCACTGAAGCTTTCTTT.

This rearrangement joins TRBV4-2 to TRBJ2-2; tentative D call: TRBD2 (5 bases). This CDR3 is 13 amino acids long. V lost 11 bases, J lost 1 base, and 11 bases lay in between. The germline gives CDR1 LGHNA, CDR2 YNFKEQ. This CDR3 reads CASGILNTGELFF. CDR3 DNA sequence: TGTGCCTCCGGGATCCTGAACACCGGGGAGCTGTTTTTT.

This sequence joins TRBV29-1 and TRBJ1-1, with D tentatively TRBD1 (5 bases). Germline CDR1 and CDR2: SQVTM and ANQGSEA. The CDR3 extends over 15 amino acids. V was pared by 7 bases and J by 4 bases, with 22 bases between. CDR3 protein: CSAVGLLQDGTEAFF. CDR3 nucleotide sequence: TGCAGCGCGGTGGGGCTATTACAGGACGGCACTGAAGCTTTCTTT.

The gene calls are TRBV7-9 and TRBJ2-7; D unresolved. Trimming took off 2 bases at V and 3 bases at J, with 8 bases between the two ends. The germline V gene has CDR1 SEHNR and CDR2 FQNEAQ (reference sequence). The CDR3 is 13 amino acids. Written as DNA, the CDR3 is TGTGCCAGCAGCTTACCTGGCCACTACGAGCAGTACTTC. The encoded protein is CASSLPGHYEQYF. The full variable domain, in which reference TRBV7-9 and TRBJ2-7 provide the parts outside the CDR3, is DTGVSQNPRHKITKRGQNVTFRCDPISEHNRLYWYRQTLGQGPEFLTYFQNEAQLEKSRLLSDRFSAERPKGSFSTLEIQRTEQGDSAMYLCASSLPGHYEQYFGPGTRLTVT.

This clone came up a few times. The gene calls are TRBV19 and TRBJ1-2; maybe TRBD1 (5 bases). V lost 1 base, J lost 8 bases, and 17 bases lay in between. Looked up from germline, CDR1 is LNHDA and CDR2 is SQIVND (reference sequence). CDR3 length: 15 residues. The CDR3 DNA sequence: TGTGCCAGTAGTATAGTGGACACGAGATCCTTGGGCTACACCTTC. It codes for CASSIVDTRSLGYTF.

On this clone: The sample has other DNA sequences that encode this CDR3 too. The CDR3 here is CSGTENTEAFF. CDR3 nucleotides: TGCAGCGGAACAGAGAACACTGAAGCTTTCTTT. The rearrangement links TRBV29-1 to TRBJ1-1; D gene unclear. The germline V gene has CDR1 SQVTM and CDR2 ANQGSEA. The CDR3 length is 11 residues. V shed 7 bases and J shed 1 base, with 7 bases lying between them.

V usage is TRBV19 and J usage is TRBJ2-7; no clear D gene. Germline CDR1 LNHDA, CDR2 SQIVND (reference sequence). Trimming removed 3 bases from V and 2 bases from J, with 14 bases in between. This CDR3 has 15 amino acids. CDR3 residues: CASSIRSRLPYEQYF. CDR3 bases: TGTGCCAGTAGTATTCGAAGTAGGTTGCCCTACGAGCAGTACTTC.

The rearrangement uses TRBV28 and TRBJ1-4, with 7 bases identical to TRBD1. This CDR3 comprises 14 residues. Germline loops: CDR1 MDHEN, CDR2 SYDVKM. With V trimmed by 7 bases and J by 8 bases, 10 bases remained unmatched. CDR3 residues: CASIFRQGEEKLFF. CDR3 DNA: TGTGCCAGCATTTTCCGACAGGGCGAGGAAAAACTGTTTTTT.

The V gene is TRBV27, the J gene TRBJ2-3; 8 nucleotides align to TRBD1. With V trimmed by 1 base and J by 3 bases, 6 bases remained unmatched. Germline CDR1 MNHEY, CDR2 SMNVEV (reference sequence). The CDR3 contains 16 residues. The CDR3 DNA sequence: TGTGCCAGCAGTTTATTGGTAACAGGGGGTACAGATACGCAGTATTTT. Translating gives CASSLLVTGGTDTQYF.

This sequence joins TRBV6-1 and TRBJ2-7; D is perhaps TRBD2 (6 bases). The CDR3 is 13 amino acids. Germline V gene data show CDR1 as MNHNS and CDR2 as SASEGT. Trimming removed 4 bases at V and 2 bases at J, with 9 bases between. The CDR3 protein is CASSGGLAYEQYF. The CDR3 DNA reads as TGTGCCAGCAGTGGGGGACTTGCCTACGAGCAGTACTTC.

The chain is built from TRBV28 and TRBJ1-2, with a weak D call TRBD1 (6 bases). Germline V gene sequence: CDR1 MDHEN, CDR2 SYDVKM. Deletions cut 3 bases from V and 8 bases from J, with 19 bases between. The CDR3 has 15 amino acids. The CDR3 here is CASSFFGTQGEGYTF. Written as DNA, the CDR3 is TGTGCCAGCAGTTTTTTCGGTACACAGGGCGAAGGCTACACCTTC.

The V call is TRBV29-1, the J call TRBJ2-7; 8 bases map to TRBD1. CDR1 and CDR2 (germline): SQVTM, ANQGSEA. Trimming took 0 bases from V and 3 from J; bases not matched to a gene: 10. The CDR3 covers 16 residues. The CDR3 nucleotides are TGCAGCGTTGAAGATGGAGACAGGGGAGTAGACTACGAGCAGTACTTC. This translates into CSVEDGDRGVDYEQYF.

The rearrangement joins TRBV9 to TRBJ2-1; weak D call: TRBD1 (6 bases). The CDR3 is 14 residues long. Germline loops: CDR1 SGDLS, CDR2 YYNGEE. Trimming stripped 3 bases from V and 6 bases from J, with 13 bases between. This CDR3 reads CASSAEQGLNEQFF. Here the CDR3 DNA reads TGTGCCAGCAGCGCCGAACAGGGTCTCAATGAGCAGTTCTTC.

The chain couples TRBV30 to TRBJ1-1; D gene uncertain. V shed 2 bases and J shed 4 bases, with 8 bases lying between them. The length of the CDR3 is 12 residues. CDR1 GTSNPN and CDR2 SVGIG come from the germline V gene (reference sequence). The DNA for the CDR3 is TGTGCCTGGAGTACCCTCCGCACTGAAGCTTTCTTT. As protein: CAWSTLRTEAFF.

The chain uses TRBV2 and TRBJ2-7; tentative D call: TRBD2 (6 bases). V dropped 3 bases and J dropped 0 bases, with 15 bases sitting between them. The germline V gene encodes CDR1 SNHLY and CDR2 FYNNEI. CDR3 length equals 16 residues. The CDR3 DNA reads TGTGCCAGCAGTGAGGGGAGCGGGTCGCTCTCCTACGAGCAGTACTTC. It yields the protein CASSEGSGSLSYEQYF.

This clone was observed once. The chain combines TRBV29-1 with TRBJ2-1, with 11 bases matching TRBD2. V was clipped by 4 bases and J by 8 bases; unmatched bases: 7. The V gene's germline CDR1 is SQVTM and CDR2 ANQGSEA. The CDR3 covers 14 residues. In nucleotides, the CDR3 is TGCAGCGTTGTTCTTACTAGCGGGAGCTATGAGCAGTTCTTC. Its protein product is CSVVLTSGSYEQFF.

The CDR3 reads CASSSFGNTEAFF. CDR3 nucleotides: TGTGCCAGCAGTTCGTTCGGAAACACTGAAGCTTTCTTT. The V gene is TRBV28, the J gene TRBJ1-1; D is uncertain. CDR3 size: 13 residues. V lost 4 bases and J lost 2, with 8 bases in between. Germline loops: CDR1 MDHEN, CDR2 SYDVKM.